This T cell receptor beta chain appears in the sequencing data of a study of T cells after yellow fever vaccination. CDR3 length: 12 amino acids. V lost 1 base and J lost 10, with 8 bases in between. CDR1 is LNHNV and CDR2 is YYDKDF in the germline V gene (reference sequence). The sample holds a few counts of this clonotype. MiXCR was run by TCRdb on the 5' RACE reads, yielding one entry per CDR3 protein. The table records 450,000 to 650,000 distinct CDR3 sequences, about a fifth of them present only once. The chain joins TRBV15 to TRBJ2-1; D remains unclear. The receptor was derived from a man aged 18 to 35 who received the YFV17D yellow fever vaccine. Sequences were derived from PBMCs, sampled approximately 22 days after the first yellow fever vaccination. CDR3 sequence (DNA): TGTGCCACCAGCAGAGTAAGGACGGAGCAGTTCTTC. It is translated as CATSRVRTEQFF.